The 25 T cell receptor beta chains reported below all come from one sample, sequenced in a study of control samples from healthy donors and cancer patients. This table comes from immunoSEQ multiplex PCR, and its TCRdb copy is limited to in-frame clones, with some not included. The table lists over 120,000 clones, around 94% of them singletons. Specimen: PBMCs. The receptors here all came from a man aged 60 to 69 with colorectal cancer.

This clone appeared a single time. The chain's CDR3 is CASSQDSNSNQPQHF. The CDR3 DNA is TGCGCCAGCAGCCAAGACAGCAATAGCAATCAGCCCCAGCATTTT. V gene TRBV4-3 combines with J gene TRBJ1-5; D remains unclear. This CDR3 is built from 15 residues. V was shortened by 0 bases and J by 0 bases, with 6 bases between the two germline ends. Germline assignment: CDR1 LGHNA and CDR2 YSLEER.

The chain links TRBV5-6 to TRBJ1-2, with D hard to call. Germline V gene lookup returns CDR1 SGHDT and CDR2 YYEEEE. CDR3 length: 14 amino acids. V lost 0 bases to trimming and J lost 5 bases, with 11 bases between them. The CDR3 sequence: CASSLVLGPYGYTF. CDR3 DNA: TGTGCCAGCAGCTTGGTACTGGGTCCGTATGGCTACACCTTC.

This clone is termed medium-sized. This sample includes further DNA sequences coding for the same CDR3. The rearrangement uses TRBV27 and TRBJ1-6, with 9 positions matching TRBD1. V was clipped by 0 bases and J by 7 bases; unmatched bases: 1. Germline loops: CDR1 MNHEY, CDR2 SMNVEV (reference sequence). The CDR3 length is 15 residues. The CDR3 reads CASSLSGTGNSPLHF. CDR3 DNA: TGTGCCAGCAGTTTATCCGGGACAGGGAATTCACCCCTCCACTTT.

The rearrangement joins TRBV7-9 to TRBJ1-5, with D uncertain. Per germline, CDR1 SEHNR and CDR2 FQNEAQ (reference sequence). Trimming removed 2 bases from V and 1 base from J, with 3 bases in between. The CDR3 length is 13 residues. CDR3 nucleotide sequence: TGTGCCAGCAGCTTACAAAGCAATCAGCCCCAGCATTTT. This encodes CASSLQSNQPQHF.

The chain is built from TRBV6-5 and TRBJ1-1, with a weak D call TRBD1 (5 bases). V was trimmed by 6 bases and J by 0 bases, leaving 11 bases between them. Per the germline V gene, CDR1 is MNHEY and CDR2 is SVGAGI. This CDR3 contains 14 residues. CDR3 in DNA: TGTGCCAGCAGACGACAGAATTTGAACACTGAAGCTTTCTTT. Its protein product is CASRRQNLNTEAFF.

The chain employs TRBV4-3 and TRBJ2-3; TRBD2 agrees at 10 bases. V trimming: 2 bases; J trimming: 4 bases; junction bases outside the gene matches: 6. This CDR3 spans 16 amino acids. Germline CDR1 is LGHNA and CDR2 is YSLEER. The CDR3 reads CASSQLAGAGADTQYF. The DNA for the CDR3 is TGCGCCAGCAGCCAACTAGCGGGGGCTGGCGCAGATACGCAGTATTTT.

This clone was detected once. J is TRBJ2-5 and V is TRBV7-2; TRBD1 aligns across 8 bases. Germline CDR1 reads SGHTA; CDR2 reads FQGNSA. J was trimmed by 2 bases and V by 6 bases; bases with no gene match: 8. The CDR3 length is 15 residues. In nucleotides, the CDR3 is TGTGCCAGCAGTCAAAGGGGACAGGATCAAGAGACCCAGTACTTC. Translating it yields CASSQRGQDQETQYF.

The chain joins TRBV13 to TRBJ1-3; D uncertain. V was pared by 0 bases and J by 4 bases, with 10 bases between. This CDR3 has 15 amino acids. Germline loops: CDR1 PRHDT, CDR2 FYEKMQ (reference sequence). The DNA for the CDR3 is TGTGCCAGCAGCTTAGGTCCCCTCGGGGGAAACACCATATATTTT. It codes for CASSLGPLGGNTIYF.

The gene calls are TRBV3-1 (or the pseudogene TRBV3-2) and TRBJ2-2; D unresolved. CDR1 is LGHDT and CDR2 is YNNKEL in the germline V gene (reference sequence). The CDR3 has 15 residues. V dropped 4 bases and J dropped 5 bases, with 14 bases sitting between them. Here the CDR3 reads CASSPLTTTTGELFF. The CDR3 bases are TGTGCCAGCAGCCCCCTTACTACTACGACCGGGGAGCTGTTTTTT.

The CDR3 here is CASSMVSGNTIYF. CDR3 in DNA: TGTGCCAGCAGCATGGTGTCTGGAAACACCATATATTTT. This rearrangement joins TRBV5-4 to TRBJ1-3; D remains ambiguous. CDR3 length: 13 residues. In germline, CDR1 is SGHNT, CDR2 YYREEE (reference sequence). Between the trimmed V and J ends, which lost 4 bases and 1 base, there was a span of 6 bases.

The CDR3 spells CASSTATHGLTGDEQYF. CDR3 DNA: TGTGCCAGTAGTACTGCAACTCATGGACTCACGGGGGACGAGCAGTACTTC. This sequence joins TRBV19 and TRBJ2-7; tentative D call: TRBD2 (6 bases). CDR1 is LNHDA and CDR2 is SQIVND in the germline V gene (reference sequence). V lost 4 bases to trimming and J lost 5 bases, with 24 bases between them. This CDR3 spans 17 amino acids. Full variable domain (remainder filled in from reference TRBV19 and TRBJ2-7): DGGITQSPKYLFRKEGQNVTLSCEQNLNHDAMYWYRQDPGQGLRLIYYSQIVNDFQKGDIAEGYSVSREKKESFPLTVTSAQKNPTAFYLCASSTATHGLTGDEQYFGPGTRLTVT.

The chain recombines TRBV19 with TRBJ1-1, with D unclear. V lost 6 bases and J lost 5, with 13 bases in between. This CDR3 contains 13 residues. Germline V gene lookup returns CDR1 LNHDA and CDR2 SQIVND (reference sequence). The CDR3 DNA reads TGTGCCAGTAGCGTACAGAGGAGGACTGAAGCTTTCTTT. Protein: CASSVQRRTEAFF.

The chain employs TRBV27 and TRBJ1-2; unclear D gene. The V end lost 4 bases, the J end lost 2 bases, and 14 bases lay between the germline ends. The CDR3 is made up of 15 amino acids. Germline-derived CDR1 and CDR2 are MNHEY and SMNVEV (reference sequence). The CDR3 nucleotides read TGTGCCAGCAGTTCCTCCCGGGAAAGAAACTATGGCTACACCTTC. Residues: CASSSSRERNYGYTF.

The V gene is TRBV7-2, the J gene TRBJ2-1; D might be TRBD1 (6 bases). V was pared by 4 bases and J by 3 bases, with 16 bases between. This CDR3 is built from 16 residues. Per the germline V gene, CDR1 is SGHTA and CDR2 is FQGNSA. The CDR3 DNA reads TGTGCCAGCAGCTCGCAGCGGCAGGGGAACTACAATGAGCAGTTCTTC. It specifies CASSSQRQGNYNEQFF.

The rearrangement links TRBV5-1 to TRBJ1-2; D may be TRBD1 (5 bases). Per the germline V gene, CDR1 is SGHRS and CDR2 is YFSETQ. V was shortened by 4 bases and J by 8 bases, with 15 bases between the two germline ends. The CDR3 length is 13 residues. CDR3 sequence (DNA): TGCGCCAGCAGCCTAGGGGTGTCGAGCGGCTACACCTTC. Translated, it gives CASSLGVSSGYTF.

V usage is TRBV9 and J usage is TRBJ2-1; TRBD1 aligns across 7 bases. Germline loops: CDR1 SGDLS, CDR2 YYNGEE. CDR3 size: 15 residues. V gave up 1 base and J gave up 7 bases; unmatched junction bases: 8. The chain's CDR3 is CASSVTTGFGNEQFF. The CDR3 DNA sequence: TGTGCCAGCAGCGTAACGACAGGGTTTGGGAATGAGCAGTTCTTC.

The chain recombines TRBV3-1 (or the pseudogene TRBV3-2) with TRBJ2-3, with TRBD1 as a possible D gene (5 bases). The germline CDR1 and CDR2 sequences are LGHDT and YNNKEL (reference sequence). This CDR3 comprises 14 residues. Between the trimmed V and J ends, which lost 1 base and 6 bases, there was a span of 11 bases. CDR3 coding DNA: TGTGCCAGCAGCCAAGTAGGGGTAGTGGATACGCAGTATTTT. Its protein is CASSQVGVVDTQYF.

The J gene is TRBJ1-2, the V gene TRBV19, with 7 nucleotides matching TRBD1. The germline V gene encodes CDR1 LNHDA and CDR2 SQIVND (reference sequence). The CDR3 length is 13 residues. Trimming cost V 5 bases and J 5 bases; bases outside gene matches: 5. The CDR3 region is CASSSSGGYGYTF. CDR3 DNA: TGTGCCAGTAGTTCCTCAGGGGGATATGGCTACACCTTC.

The V gene is TRBV2, the J gene TRBJ2-7, with 11 bases matching TRBD1. The germline V gene encodes CDR1 SNHLY and CDR2 FYNNEI. CDR3 size: 15 residues. J gave up 5 bases and V 6 bases, and 9 bases lay outside the gene matches. The CDR3 region is CASRKGTGGLDEQYF. The CDR3 nucleotides are TGTGCCAGCAGAAAGGGGACAGGGGGGTTGGACGAGCAGTACTTC.

The chain links TRBV11-2 to TRBJ1-6; D unresolved. Trimming shortened V by 4 bases and J by 7 bases, and 17 bases separated the two germline ends. Looked up from germline, CDR1 is SGHAT and CDR2 is FQNNGV. The CDR3 is 16 residues long. The CDR3 sequence: CASSSNNGVGNSPLHF. CDR3 DNA sequence: TGTGCCAGCAGCTCCAACAACGGGGTGGGGAATTCACCCCTCCACTTT.

CDR3 sequence reads: CASKSGTGPYEQYF. The CDR3 nucleotides are TGTGCCAGCAAATCCGGGACTGGACCTTACGAGCAGTACTTC. The rearrangement joins TRBV6-5 to TRBJ2-7; tentatively, D is TRBD2 (6 bases). The V gene lost 7 bases and the J gene lost 4 bases, with 17 bases spanning the gap. The germline CDR1 and CDR2 sequences are MNHEY and SVGAGI. CDR3 size: 14 residues.

This clone turned up a few times. J is TRBJ1-2 and V is TRBV11-2, with a tentative D call TRBD1 (6 bases). The CDR3 length is 15 residues. The germline V gene has CDR1 SGHAT and CDR2 FQNNGV. V was shortened by 5 bases and J by 4 bases, with 17 bases between the two germline ends. CDR3 region: CASSDPGERGYGYTF. The DNA of the CDR3 is TGTGCCAGCAGCGACCCAGGGGAGAGGGGCTATGGCTACACCTTC. Full variable domain (remainder filled in from reference TRBV11-2 and TRBJ1-2): EAGVAQSPRYKIIEKRQSVAFWCNPISGHATLYWYQQILGQGPKLLIQFQNNGVVDDSQLPKDRFSAERLKGVDSTLKIQPAKLEDSAVYLCASSDPGERGYGYTFGSGTRLTVV.

The chain couples TRBV6-2 or TRBV6-3 to TRBJ2-7; TRBD2 matches at 8 bases. This CDR3 is built from 14 residues. From germline, CDR1 is MNHEY and CDR2 SVGEGT. Losses at the gene ends were 5 bases for V and 1 base for J; bases not matched to a gene: 4. CDR3: CASSGTSGSYEQYF. The CDR3 bases are TGTGCCAGCAGTGGAACTAGCGGTTCCTACGAGCAGTACTTC.

This clone was observed once. The chain has TRBV3-1 (or the pseudogene TRBV3-2) and TRBJ1-2; unclear D gene. V was clipped by 7 bases and J by 4 bases, with 13 bases between them. The CDR3 has 13 amino acids. Germline values: CDR1 LGHDT, CDR2 YNNKEL (reference sequence). The CDR3 region is CASTLSGSYGYTF. CDR3 in DNA: TGTGCCAGCACCCTCTCGGGCAGCTATGGCTACACCTTC.

This clone is a singleton in its sample. This sequence joins TRBV5-1 and TRBJ2-3; 9 bases line up with TRBD1. Looked up from germline, CDR1 is SGHRS and CDR2 is YFSETQ. V was pared by 10 bases and J by 3 bases, with 9 bases of the junction left unmatched. This CDR3 comprises 14 residues. The CDR3 region has the DNA TGCGCCGGCCAGACAGGGGGGAGTACAGATACGCAGTATTTT. Protein: CAGQTGGSTDTQYF.